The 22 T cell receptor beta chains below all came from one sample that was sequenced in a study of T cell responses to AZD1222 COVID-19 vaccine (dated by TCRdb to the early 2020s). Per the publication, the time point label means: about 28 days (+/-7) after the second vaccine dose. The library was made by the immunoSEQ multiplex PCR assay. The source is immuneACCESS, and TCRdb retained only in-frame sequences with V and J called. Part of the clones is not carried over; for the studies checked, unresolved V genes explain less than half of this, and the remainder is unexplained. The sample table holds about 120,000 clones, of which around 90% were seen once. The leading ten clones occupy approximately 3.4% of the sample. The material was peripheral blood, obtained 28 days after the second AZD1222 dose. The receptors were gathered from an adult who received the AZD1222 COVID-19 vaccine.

The DNA of the CDR3 is TGTGCCAGCAGCCAGGGCGGGGGTCCGAACACCGGGGAGCTGTTTTTT. This encodes CASSQGGGPNTGELFF. The chain is built from TRBV3-1 (or the pseudogene TRBV3-2) and TRBJ2-2; TRBD2 matches at 7 bases. The germline V gene encodes CDR1 LGHDT and CDR2 YNNKEL (reference sequence). Trimming removed 3 bases from V and 0 bases from J; junction bases left unmatched: 4. This CDR3 contains 16 residues.

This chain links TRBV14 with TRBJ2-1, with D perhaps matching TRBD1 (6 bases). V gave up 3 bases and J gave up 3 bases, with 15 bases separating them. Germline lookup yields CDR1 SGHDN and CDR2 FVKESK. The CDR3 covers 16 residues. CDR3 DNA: TGTGCCAGCAGCCAGGAACAGGGTCCCCTCTACAATGAGCAGTTCTTC. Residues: CASSQEQGPLYNEQFF.

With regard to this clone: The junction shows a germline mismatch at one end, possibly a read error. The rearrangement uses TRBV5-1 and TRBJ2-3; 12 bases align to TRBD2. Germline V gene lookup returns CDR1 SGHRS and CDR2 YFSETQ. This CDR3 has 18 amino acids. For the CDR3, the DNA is TGCGCCAGCAGCTTGGGCTTACTAGCGGGAGGTAGCATAGATACGCAGTATTTT. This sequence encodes CASSLGLLAGGSIDTQYF.

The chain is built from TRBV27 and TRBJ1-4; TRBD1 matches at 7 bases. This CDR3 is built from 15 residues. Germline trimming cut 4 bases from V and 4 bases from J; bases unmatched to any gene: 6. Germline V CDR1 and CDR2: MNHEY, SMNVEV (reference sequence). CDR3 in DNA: TGTGCCAGCAGTTCGATGGACAGGAATAATGAAAAACTGTTTTTT. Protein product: CASSSMDRNNEKLFF. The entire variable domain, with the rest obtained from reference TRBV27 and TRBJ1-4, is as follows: EAQVTQNPRYLITVTGKKLTVTCSQNMNHEYMSWYRQDPGLGLRQIYYSMNVEVTDKGDVPEGYKVSRKEKRNFPLILESPSPNQTSLYFCASSSMDRNNEKLFFGSGTQLSVL.

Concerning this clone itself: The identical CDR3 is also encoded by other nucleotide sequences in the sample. Here the CDR3 reads CASSIKGNQPQHF. The DNA for the CDR3 is TGTGCCAGTAGTATAAAGGGAAATCAGCCCCAGCATTTT. This sequence joins TRBV19 and TRBJ1-5; D gene unclear. V shed 2 bases and J shed 4 bases, with 6 bases lying between them. Looked up from germline, CDR1 is LNHDA and CDR2 is SQIVND (reference sequence). The CDR3 extends over 13 amino acids.

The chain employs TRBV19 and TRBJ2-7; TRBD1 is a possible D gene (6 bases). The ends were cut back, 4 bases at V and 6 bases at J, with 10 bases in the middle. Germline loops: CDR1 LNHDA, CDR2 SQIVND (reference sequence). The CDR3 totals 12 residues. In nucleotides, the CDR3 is TGTGCCAGTAGTACAGGGGTGAGCGAGCAGTACTTC. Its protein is CASSTGVSEQYF.

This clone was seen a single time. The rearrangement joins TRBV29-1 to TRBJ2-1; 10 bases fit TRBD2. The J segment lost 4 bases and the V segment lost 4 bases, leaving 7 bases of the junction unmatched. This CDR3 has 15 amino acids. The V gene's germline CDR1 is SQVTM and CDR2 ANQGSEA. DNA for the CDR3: TGCAGCGTTGCTTTAACTAGCGGGGTTTACAATGAGCAGTTCTTC. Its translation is CSVALTSGVYNEQFF.

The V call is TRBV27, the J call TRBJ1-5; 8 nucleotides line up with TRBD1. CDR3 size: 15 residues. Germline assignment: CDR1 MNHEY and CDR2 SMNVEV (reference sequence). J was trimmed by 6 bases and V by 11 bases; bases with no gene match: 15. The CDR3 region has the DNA TGTGCCCCCCCGGGCAGGGGGCTACCGAGTCAGCCCCAGCATTTT. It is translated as CAPPGRGLPSQPQHF.

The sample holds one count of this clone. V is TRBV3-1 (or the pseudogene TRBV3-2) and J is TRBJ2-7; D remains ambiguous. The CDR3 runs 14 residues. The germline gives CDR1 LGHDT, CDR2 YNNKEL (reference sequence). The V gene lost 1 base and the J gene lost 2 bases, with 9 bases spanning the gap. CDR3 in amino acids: CASSQGDGPYEQYF. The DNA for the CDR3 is TGTGCCAGCAGCCAAGGTGACGGCCCCTACGAGCAGTACTTC.

The CDR3 region is CASSEVSSGRGKETQYF. CDR3 DNA: TGTGCCAGCAGTGAAGTATCTAGCGGGAGAGGGAAAGAGACCCAGTACTTC. The chain links TRBV2 to TRBJ2-5, with 10 bases identical to TRBD2. With V trimmed by 1 base and J by 3 bases, 8 bases remained unmatched. The CDR3 loop spans 17 amino acids. Germline V gives CDR1 SNHLY, CDR2 FYNNEI.

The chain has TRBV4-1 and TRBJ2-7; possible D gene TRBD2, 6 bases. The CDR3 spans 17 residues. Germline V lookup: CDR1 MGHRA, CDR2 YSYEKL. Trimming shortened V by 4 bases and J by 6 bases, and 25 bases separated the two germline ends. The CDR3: CASSRGLTLARDSEQYF. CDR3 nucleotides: TGCGCCAGCAGCCGGGGACTGACCCTCGCAAGGGATTCCGAGCAGTACTTC.

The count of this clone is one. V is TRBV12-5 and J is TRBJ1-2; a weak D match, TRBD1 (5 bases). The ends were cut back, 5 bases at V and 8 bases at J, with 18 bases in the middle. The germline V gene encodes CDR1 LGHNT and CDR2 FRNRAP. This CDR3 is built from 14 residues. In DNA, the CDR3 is TGTGCTAGTGGTGACTGGGGGACCCCAGGAGGCTACACCTTC. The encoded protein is CASGDWGTPGGYTF.

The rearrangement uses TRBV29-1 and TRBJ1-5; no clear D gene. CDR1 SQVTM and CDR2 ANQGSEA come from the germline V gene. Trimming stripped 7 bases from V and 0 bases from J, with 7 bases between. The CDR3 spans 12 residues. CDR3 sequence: CSARYSNQPQHF. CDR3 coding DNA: TGCAGCGCCCGGTATAGCAATCAGCCCCAGCATTTT.

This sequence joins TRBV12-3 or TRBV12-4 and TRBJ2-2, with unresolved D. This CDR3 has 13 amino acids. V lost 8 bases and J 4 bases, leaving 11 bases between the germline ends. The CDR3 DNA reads TGTGCCAGCCCCCCGGCAGTCACCGGGGAGCTGTTTTTT. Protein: CASPPAVTGELFF.

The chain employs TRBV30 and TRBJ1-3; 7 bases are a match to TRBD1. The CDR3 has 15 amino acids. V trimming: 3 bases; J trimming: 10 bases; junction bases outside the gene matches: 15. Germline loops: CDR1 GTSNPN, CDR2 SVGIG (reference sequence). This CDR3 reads CAWRQPGGQEKTIYF. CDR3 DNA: TGTGCCTGGAGGCAACCGGGTGGACAGGAAAAGACCATATATTTT.

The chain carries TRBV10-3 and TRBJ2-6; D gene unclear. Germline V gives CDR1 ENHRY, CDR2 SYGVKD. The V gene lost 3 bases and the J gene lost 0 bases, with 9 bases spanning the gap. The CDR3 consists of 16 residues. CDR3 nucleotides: TGTGCCATCAGTGAAGGCGTTACCTCTGGGGCCAACGTCCTGACTTTC. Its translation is CAISEGVTSGANVLTF.

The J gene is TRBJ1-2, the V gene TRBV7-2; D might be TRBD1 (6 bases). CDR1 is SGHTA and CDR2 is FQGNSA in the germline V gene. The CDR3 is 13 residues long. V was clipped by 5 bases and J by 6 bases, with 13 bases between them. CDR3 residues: CASSPMRQDGYTF. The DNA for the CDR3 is TGTGCCAGCAGCCCCATGCGACAGGATGGCTACACCTTC.

Here the CDR3 reads CASTGASSYEQYF. The CDR3 nucleotides read TGTGCCTCGACAGGGGCCTCATCCTACGAGCAGTACTTC. This rearrangement joins TRBV30 to TRBJ2-7; TRBD1 matches at 8 bases. The germline V gene has CDR1 GTSNPN and CDR2 SVGIG (reference sequence). CDR3 size: 13 residues. The junction had 6 bases not matched to a gene; V was cut back by 7 bases and J by 1 base.

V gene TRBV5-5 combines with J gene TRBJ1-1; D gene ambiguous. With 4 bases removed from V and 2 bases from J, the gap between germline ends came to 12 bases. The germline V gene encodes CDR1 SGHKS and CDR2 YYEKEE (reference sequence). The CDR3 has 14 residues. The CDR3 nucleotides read TGTGCCAGCAGCCCGGGTTTAGATAACACTGAAGCTTTCTTT. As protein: CASSPGLDNTEAFF.

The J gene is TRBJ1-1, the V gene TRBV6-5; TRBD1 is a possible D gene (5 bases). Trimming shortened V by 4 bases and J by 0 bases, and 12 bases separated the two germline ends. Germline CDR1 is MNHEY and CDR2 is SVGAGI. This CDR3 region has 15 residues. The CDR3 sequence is CASSSQSGVNTEAFF. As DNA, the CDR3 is TGTGCCAGCAGTTCCCAGTCGGGGGTGAACACTGAAGCTTTCTTT.

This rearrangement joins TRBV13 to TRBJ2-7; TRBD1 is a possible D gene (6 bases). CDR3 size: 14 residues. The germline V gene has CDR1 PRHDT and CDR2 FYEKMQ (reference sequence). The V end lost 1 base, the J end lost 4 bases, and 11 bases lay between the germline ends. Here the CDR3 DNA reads TGTGCCAGCAGCTTAGAACAGGGAAAATACGAGCAGTACTTC. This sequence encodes CASSLEQGKYEQYF.

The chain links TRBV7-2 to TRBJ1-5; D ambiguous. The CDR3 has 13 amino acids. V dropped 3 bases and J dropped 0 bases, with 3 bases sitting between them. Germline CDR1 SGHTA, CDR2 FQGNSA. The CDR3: CASSFGSNQPQHF. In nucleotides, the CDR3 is TGTGCCAGCAGCTTTGGTAGCAATCAGCCCCAGCATTTT.